This is a list of T cell receptor beta chains from one sample in a study of cytomegalovirus exposure and HLA in healthy donors. Libraries were prepared by immunoSEQ multiplex PCR; TCRdb keeps only in-frame clonotypes and omits some of them. The repertoire holds about 130,000 clones, with roughly 84% as singletons. Sequencing was done on a sample of PBMCs. The receptors were sampled from a girl aged 2-10 years in good health and CMV-seronegative. Both conserved end residues are part of each CDR3. Each record gives: J gene, CDR3 length, V gene, clone size, D gene, CDR3 DNA, CDR3 protein. A D gene is named only where the DNA matches it firmly. The listing skips clone size in some rows; elsewhere it reads once, few, many or a size class.

TRBJ2-1,14,TRBV6-5,few,TRBD2,TGTGCCAGCAGTACTAGCGGGGGCCGGGGGAAGCAGTTCTTC,CASSTSGGRGKQFF
TRBJ2-7,13,TRBV28,.,.,TGTGCCAGCAGTTTCGACAGGCCCTACGAGCAGTACTTC,CASSFDRPYEQYF
TRBJ1-4,15,TRBV7-3,.,TRBD1,TGTGCCAGCAGCCTTCACAGGGGGCGAAGTGAAAAACTGTTTTTT,CASSLHRGRSEKLFF
TRBJ2-7,16,TRBV7-3,.,.,TGTGCCAGCAGCCCCTCCGGACACTCCTCCCCCTACGAGCAGTACTTC,CASSPSGHSSPYEQYF
TRBJ1-4,14,TRBV19,.,TRBD1,TGTGCCAGTAGTAGATGGACAGGGAAGGCCGTACTGTTTTTT,CASSRWTGKAVLFF
TRBJ2-5,20,TRBV2,.,.,TGTGCCAGCAGTCTCAGCCCGGTTAGCGGGTTAGGGGGGGGCCAAGAGACCCAGTACTTC,CASSLSPVSGLGGGQETQYF
TRBJ2-6,14,TRBV6-5,.,.,TGTGCCAGCAGGGTACTCTCTGGGGCCAACGTCCTGACTTTC,CASRVLSGANVLTF
TRBJ1-1,16,TRBV5-6,.,TRBD1,TGTGCCAGCAGCCAGGGGACAGGCTTTTCGAACACTGAAGCTTTCTTT,CASSQGTGFSNTEAFF
TRBJ2-1,13,TRBV5-4,.,.,TGTGCCAGCAGCCGATTACAGATGAATGAGCAGTTCTTC,CASSRLQMNEQFF
TRBJ2-1,16,TRBV7-2,.,TRBD2,TGTGCCAGCAGCTTAGGCGGGGGATATGGGGGGAATGAGCAGTTCTTC,CASSLGGGYGGNEQFF
TRBJ1-5,15,TRBV9,.,.,TGTGCCAGCAGCCCCGAGGGGTTCAGGGGTCAGCCCCAGCATTTT,CASSPEGFRGQPQHF
TRBJ1-1,16,TRBV7-6,few,.,TGTGCCAGCAGCTTAGAGTTAGGACAGACGAACACTGAAGCTTTCTTT,CASSLELGQTNTEAFF
TRBJ2-3,11,TRBV30,.,.,TGTGCCTGGAGCCTAACAGATACGCAGTATTTT,CAWSLTDTQYF
TRBJ2-3,14,TRBV18,.,TRBD1,TGTGCCACCATGGCCGGGACAGGGAAGACGGCGCAGTATTTT,CATMAGTGKTAQYF
TRBJ1-1,11,TRBV28,.,.,TGTGCCAGCACTGTGAACACTGAAGCTTTCTTT,CASTVNTEAFF
TRBJ2-3,15,TRBV6-5,.,.,TGTGCCAGCAGTCCCCTCGGGGGACCGACAGATACGCAGTATTTT,CASSPLGGPTDTQYF
TRBJ1-1,13,TRBV14,.,.,TGTGCCAGCAGCCAAAGTGGGGGGTTGAAAGCTTTCTTT,CASSQSGGLKAFF
TRBJ1-1,13,TRBV7-2,.,.,TGTGCCAGCAGCTTCAGTATGAACACTGAAGCTTTCTTT,CASSFSMNTEAFF
TRBJ1-1,13,TRBV7-3,once,.,TGTGCCAGCAGCCTAGGTGGTCGCGAGAAAGCTTTCTTT,CASSLGGREKAFF
TRBJ2-5,16,TRBV9,.,TRBD2,TGTGCCAGCAGCGTAGGTATCGGGGGGGCCTGGGAGACCCAGTACTTC,CASSVGIGGAWETQYF
TRBJ1-2,14,TRBV6-5,.,.,TGTGCCAGCAGTCGCAATACGGGGGGCTATGGCTACACCTTC,CASSRNTGGYGYTF
TRBJ1-6,14,TRBV6-5,.,TRBD1,TGTGCCAGCAGCTGGACAGGGCAGAATTCACCCCTCCACTTT,CASSWTGQNSPLHF
TRBJ2-7,16,TRBV27,.,TRBD2,TGTGCCAGCAGTTTATCGTCTAGCGGTAATGCCTACGAGCAGTACTTC,CASSLSSSGNAYEQYF
TRBJ2-1,15,TRBV9,.,TRBD2,TGTGCCAGCAGCGGGACTAGCGGGGGGTACAATGAGCAGTTCTTC,CASSGTSGGYNEQFF